Below, 26 T cell receptor beta chains from the same sample are listed, as sequenced in a study of control samples from healthy donors and cancer patients. Here immunoSEQ multiplex PCR was the method, and the copy in TCRdb shows in-frame clones only, minus some. The sample records fewer than 70,000 clones, around 90% being singletons. Source material: PBMCs. The receptors come from a man aged 55 to 69 with head and neck cancer.

The gene calls are TRBV28 and TRBJ1-2; D is undetermined. V lost 8 bases to trimming and J lost 0 bases, with 7 bases between them. The CDR3 sequence is 12 residues long. Germline V CDR1 and CDR2: MDHEN, SYDVKM. The CDR3 loop reads CASSATNYGYTF. The CDR3 nucleotides read TGTGCCAGCTCCGCTACTAACTATGGCTACACCTTC.

This clone was seen a single time. The chain couples TRBV28 to TRBJ2-7; D unresolved. Trimming shortened V by 5 bases and J by 3 bases, and 5 bases separated the two germline ends. The CDR3 runs to 11 residues. From germline, CDR1 is MDHEN and CDR2 SYDVKM. This CDR3 reads CASSGNYEQYF. The CDR3 DNA reads as TGTGCCAGCAGTGGAAACTACGAGCAGTACTTC. Complete variable domain (other parts from reference TRBV28 and TRBJ2-7): DVKVTQSSRYLVKRTGEKVFLECVQDMDHENMFWYRQDPGLGLRLIYFSYDVKMKEKGDIPEGYSVSREKKERFSLILESASTNQTSMYLCASSGNYEQYFGPGTRLTVT.

The V gene is TRBV19, the J gene TRBJ1-1; 8 positions match TRBD1. CDR1 and CDR2 (germline): LNHDA, SQIVND (reference sequence). The CDR3 length is 14 residues. V shed 7 bases and J 5 bases; nucleotides not matched to a gene: 9. The CDR3 loop reads CASTSRGLETEAFF. CDR3 in DNA: TGTGCCAGTACCTCCAGGGGGCTGGAGACTGAAGCTTTCTTT.

This chain joins TRBV3-1 (or the pseudogene TRBV3-2) and TRBJ2-7, with TRBD2 matching 11 bases. Germline V gene lookup returns CDR1 LGHDT and CDR2 YNNKEL (reference sequence). The J segment lost 4 bases and the V segment lost 4 bases, leaving 6 bases of the junction unmatched. The CDR3 is 15 residues long. The CDR3 nucleotides are TGTGCCAGCAGCCCTCGGACTAGCGGGTTTTACGAGCAGTACTTC. It translates to CASSPRTSGFYEQYF.

CDR3 sequence reads: CASSRRTGAETQYF. In DNA form, the CDR3 reads TGCGCCAGCAGCCGACGGACAGGGGCAGAGACCCAGTACTTC. The chain couples TRBV5-1 to TRBJ2-5, with 9 bases identical to TRBD1. V shed 4 bases and J 4 bases; nucleotides not matched to a gene: 5. The CDR3 extends over 14 amino acids. Per germline, CDR1 SGHRS and CDR2 YFSETQ.

The genes are TRBV4-2 and TRBJ2-7; D not certain. The germline V and J ends were trimmed by 1 base and 4 bases, with 17 bases remaining between them. Per the germline V gene, CDR1 is LGHNA and CDR2 is YNFKEQ. The length of the CDR3 is 16 residues. This CDR3 is CASSQVGKVSEYEQYF. CDR3 nucleotides: TGTGCCAGCAGCCAAGTTGGTAAGGTCTCGGAATACGAGCAGTACTTC.

This rearrangement joins TRBV30 to TRBJ2-5, with TRBD1 matching 8 bases. V dropped 0 bases and J dropped 4; count of bases not matched to a gene: 7. The germline V gene encodes CDR1 GTSNPN and CDR2 SVGIG (reference sequence). CDR3 length: 15 residues. CDR3 loop: CAWSVGTGALETQYF. For the CDR3, the DNA is TGTGCCTGGAGTGTTGGGACAGGTGCTTTAGAGACCCAGTACTTC.

The rearrangement joins TRBV4-1 to TRBJ2-3; D is unclear. V shed 2 bases and J shed 2 bases, with 11 bases lying between them. Per germline, CDR1 MGHRA and CDR2 YSYEKL. CDR3 length: 15 amino acids. Here the CDR3 DNA reads TGCGCCAGCAGCCAAAAAGGGATTAACACAGATACGCAGTATTTT. This gives the protein CASSQKGINTDTQYF.

V is TRBV5-1 and J is TRBJ1-6; TRBD1 might be the D (6 bases). Germline V gene lookup returns CDR1 SGHRS and CDR2 YFSETQ. The CDR3 is 13 residues long. V was pared by 4 bases and J by 8 bases, with 10 bases between. The CDR3 region has the DNA TGCGCCAGCAGCCTAAGGACAGATTCACCCCTCCACTTT. Residues: CASSLRTDSPLHF. The full variable domain, in which reference TRBV5-1 and TRBJ1-6 provide the parts outside the CDR3, is KAGVTQTPRYLIKTRGQQVTLSCSPISGHRSVSWYQQTPGQGLQFLFEYFSETQRNKGNFPGRFSGRQFSNSRSEMNVSTLELGDSALYLCASSLRTDSPLHFGNGTRLTVT.

This clone is a singleton in its sample. The rearrangement links TRBV28 to TRBJ2-5; 7 nucleotides agree with TRBD1. Losses at the gene ends were 4 bases for V and 2 bases for J; bases not matched to a gene: 7. Germline values: CDR1 MDHEN, CDR2 SYDVKM. CDR3 size: 15 residues. The CDR3 loop reads CASSWRTGRQETQYF. The DNA of the CDR3 is TGTGCCAGCAGTTGGCGGACAGGCCGACAAGAGACCCAGTACTTC.

In DNA form, the CDR3 reads TGTGCCAGCAGCCCGCACGGGGGAAGCACCGGGGAGCTGTTTTTT. Translation gives CASSPHGGSTGELFF. The chain joins TRBV4-2 to TRBJ2-2; a weak D match, TRBD2 (6 bases). The CDR3 spans 15 residues. Germline-derived CDR1 and CDR2 are LGHNA and YNFKEQ. Trimming shortened V by 4 bases and J by 4 bases, and 13 bases separated the two germline ends.

V usage is TRBV27 and J usage is TRBJ2-1, with D unresolved. The germline V gene has CDR1 MNHEY and CDR2 SMNVEV (reference sequence). The CDR3 loop spans 13 amino acids. Trimming left V 2 bases short and J 3 bases short, with 5 bases between. The CDR3 DNA is TGTGCCAGCAGTTTAATATACTACAATGAGCAGTTCTTC. Translating gives CASSLIYYNEQFF.

Only one count was recorded for this clone. The chain has TRBV3-1 (or the pseudogene TRBV3-2) and TRBJ1-5; no clear D gene. This CDR3 is 15 amino acids long. Between the trimmed V and J ends, which lost 2 bases and 2 bases, there was a span of 10 bases. CDR1 and CDR2 (germline): LGHDT, YNNKEL (reference sequence). In DNA, the CDR3 is TGTGCCAGCAGCCAAAATACAGTTGGCAATCAGCCCCAGCATTTT. Amino acids: CASSQNTVGNQPQHF.

This sequence joins TRBV28 and TRBJ2-7; a possible D gene is TRBD2 (6 bases). The V and J ends lost 5 bases and 5 bases respectively, with 22 bases between them. From germline, CDR1 is MDHEN and CDR2 SYDVKM. The CDR3 extends over 16 amino acids. In DNA, the CDR3 is TGTGCCAGCAGTCCCAGGCGGGGCCTCGGGCTCCACGAGCAGTACTTC. Translating gives CASSPRRGLGLHEQYF. Variable domain in full (rest from reference TRBV28 and TRBJ2-7): DVKVTQSSRYLVKRTGEKVFLECVQDMDHENMFWYRQDPGLGLRLIYFSYDVKMKEKGDIPEGYSVSREKKERFSLILESASTNQTSMYLCASSPRRGLGLHEQYFGPGTRLTVT.

The rearrangement uses TRBV24-1 and TRBJ2-5, with 9 nucleotides matching TRBD1. Losses at the gene ends were 4 bases for V and 3 bases for J; bases not matched to a gene: 5. The CDR3 spans 15 residues. Germline V gene data show CDR1 as KGHDR and CDR2 as SFDVKD. The CDR3 DNA sequence: TGTGCCACCAGTGAATTGGGACAGGGTAAAGAGACCCAGTACTTC. Translating gives CATSELGQGKETQYF.

This chain connects TRBV7-9 to TRBJ2-3, with D perhaps matching TRBD2 (5 bases). Germline-derived CDR1 and CDR2 are SEHNR and FQNEAQ (reference sequence). The CDR3 runs to 15 residues. Trimming pared 1 base from V and 1 base from J, leaving 9 bases between. CDR3 nucleotides: TGTGCCAGCAGCTTAGTGAGCGGCGGCACAGATACGCAGTATTTT. Translated, it gives CASSLVSGGTDTQYF.

The chain combines TRBV19 with TRBJ2-3; D ambiguous. The length of the CDR3 is 14 residues. Germline values: CDR1 LNHDA, CDR2 SQIVND (reference sequence). V lost 5 bases to trimming and J lost 0 bases, with 9 bases between them. CDR3 amino acids: CASSPRTSTDTQYF. The CDR3 DNA reads as TGTGCCAGTAGTCCCCGGACCAGCACAGATACGCAGTATTTT.

The V call is TRBV5-1, the J call TRBJ1-2; 9 bases are a match to TRBD1. CDR3 size: 14 residues. Germline lookup yields CDR1 SGHRS and CDR2 YFSETQ. V shed 3 bases and J 7 bases; nucleotides not matched to a gene: 7. CDR3 protein: CASSSLTGGGGYTF. In nucleotides, the CDR3 is TGCGCCAGCAGCTCCTTAACAGGGGGCGGTGGCTACACCTTC.

The rearrangement uses TRBV10-3 and TRBJ1-1; D uncertain. Germline CDR1 reads ENHRY; CDR2 reads SYGVKD. V dropped 0 bases and J dropped 7 bases, with 3 bases sitting between them. The CDR3 has 11 amino acids. CDR3 loop: CAISESGEAFF. As DNA, the CDR3 is TGTGCCATCAGTGAGTCGGGTGAAGCTTTCTTT.

This chain connects TRBV29-1 to TRBJ2-1, with 7 nucleotides matching TRBD1. Germline V gene data show CDR1 as SQVTM and CDR2 as ANQGSEA. The CDR3 consists of 14 residues. V lost 5 bases and J lost 5; bases outside the gene matches: 9. CDR3 sequence: CSVLPGTADNEQFF. CDR3 in DNA: TGCAGCGTTCTTCCCGGGACAGCAGACAATGAGCAGTTCTTC.

This clone has only one observation. The CDR3 protein is CASSVGGTGELFF. The CDR3 coding sequence is TGTGCCAGCAGCGTAGGAGGCACCGGGGAGCTGTTTTTT. The chain links TRBV9 to TRBJ2-2; D is uncertain. From germline, CDR1 is SGDLS and CDR2 YYNGEE. The CDR3 totals 13 residues. V was cut by 0 bases and J by 4 bases, with 4 bases left in between.

The V gene is TRBV29-1, the J gene TRBJ2-3; D gene uncertain. The CDR3 covers 11 residues. Germline-derived CDR1 and CDR2 are SQVTM and ANQGSEA. Trimming pared 6 bases from V and 3 bases from J, leaving 7 bases between. The CDR3 loop reads CSVVRTDTQYF. In DNA, the CDR3 is TGCAGCGTCGTTAGGACAGATACGCAGTATTTT.

The chain recombines TRBV4-2 with TRBJ1-2, with 10 nucleotides matching TRBD1. CDR3 size: 16 residues. Germline values: CDR1 LGHNA, CDR2 YNFKEQ. Losses at the gene ends were 4 bases for V and 5 bases for J; bases not matched to a gene: 10. DNA for the CDR3: TGTGCCAGCAGCCTTGAAACGAGGGACAGGGGTTATGGCTACACCTTC. This codes for CASSLETRDRGYGYTF.

The CDR3 spells CASSLGPSSGRAGETQYF. As DNA, the CDR3 is TGTGCCAGCAGCTTAGGACCCTCTAGCGGGAGGGCCGGAGAGACCCAGTACTTC. The chain recombines TRBV7-2 with TRBJ2-5, with 12 bases lining up with TRBD2. CDR3 length: 18 residues. The germline V gene has CDR1 SGHTA and CDR2 FQGNSA. V lost 1 base to trimming and J lost 4 bases; unmatched junction nucleotides: 10. Combining the CDR3 with reference TRBV7-2 and TRBJ2-5 gives the whole variable domain GAGVSQSPSNKVTEKGKDVELRCDPISGHTALYWYRQSLGQGLEFLIYFQGNSAPDKSGLPSDRFSAERTGGSVSTLTIQRTQQEDSAVYLCASSLGPSSGRAGETQYFGPGTRLLVL.

CDR3 nucleotide sequence: TGCAGCGTTGAAGAGAATAGCAATCAGCCCCAGCATTTT. This codes for CSVEENSNQPQHF. The chain carries TRBV29-1 and TRBJ1-5; D is ambiguous. The CDR3 covers 13 residues. Deletions cut 0 bases from V and 0 bases from J, with 3 bases between. CDR1 is SQVTM and CDR2 is ANQGSEA in the germline V gene.

The J gene is TRBJ1-1, the V gene TRBV5-1, with no clear D. The V end lost 1 base, the J end lost 2 bases, and 6 bases lay between the germline ends. Germline-derived CDR1 and CDR2 are SGHRS and YFSETQ. The CDR3 contains 13 residues. Written as DNA, the CDR3 is TGCGCCAGCAGCTTGCAAGATAACACTGAAGCTTTCTTT. Translated, it gives CASSLQDNTEAFF.